These 6 T cell receptor beta chains were sequenced from one sample in a study of cytomegalovirus exposure and HLA in healthy donors. PCR primers comprised 60 Vbeta and 13 Jbeta primers. Data came from immunoSEQ multiplex PCR; TCRdb stores just in-frame clones and leaves some out. The table records around 40,000 clones, roughly three quarters of them present only once. The sequencing sample was made of PBMCs. These receptors were obtained from a young man in good health and CMV-seronegative.

V usage is TRBV13 and J usage is TRBJ2-7; 7 bases fit TRBD1. This CDR3 spans 15 amino acids. Unmatched junction bases numbered 14, after V lost 5 bases and J lost 7 bases. Germline lookup yields CDR1 PRHDT and CDR2 FYEKMQ (reference sequence). CDR3: CASSPPLQGPEEQYF. The CDR3 nucleotides read TGTGCCAGCAGCCCACCACTACAGGGGCCTGAAGAGCAGTACTTC.

This rearrangement joins TRBV5-1 to TRBJ1-6; TRBD1 aligns across 9 bases. The germline gives CDR1 SGHRS, CDR2 YFSETQ. The CDR3 covers 15 residues. V lost 0 bases to trimming and J lost 9 bases; unmatched junction nucleotides: 4. This chain's CDR3 is CASSLGGQGRSPLHF. The CDR3 DNA reads TGCGCCAGCAGCTTGGGCGGACAGGGGCGTTCACCCCTCCACTTT.

The chain is built from TRBV15 and TRBJ2-1; a possible D gene is TRBD2 (5 bases). V lost 1 base and J 9 bases, leaving 16 bases between the germline ends. The CDR3 covers 15 residues. Germline V CDR1 and CDR2: LNHNV, YYDKDF (reference sequence). CDR3 region: CATSRALGREGEQFF. The CDR3 DNA sequence: TGTGCCACCAGCAGAGCCCTGGGTCGTGAGGGTGAGCAGTTCTTC.

This clone has a handful of counts. The chain has TRBV7-2 and TRBJ2-7, with 8 bases lining up with TRBD1. The V segment lost 4 bases and the J segment 3 bases; nucleotides outside the gene matches: 11. Germline CDR1 is SGHTA and CDR2 is FQGNSA. The CDR3 length is 16 residues. CDR3 sequence (DNA): TGTGCCAGCAGCTCTCCGAGGACAGGGAGGAACTACGAGCAGTACTTC. It yields the protein CASSSPRTGRNYEQYF.

The chain combines TRBV29-1 with TRBJ1-5; D is perhaps TRBD1 (5 bases). The CDR3 sequence is 14 residues long. Germline V CDR1 and CDR2: SQVTM, ANQGSEA. Trimming took off 5 bases at V and 5 bases at J, with 16 bases between the two ends. The CDR3 coding sequence is TGCAGCGTTAGTGGCGGGGCAGCCGATCAGCCCCAGCATTTT. Amino acids: CSVSGGAADQPQHF.

The rearrangement uses TRBV7-9 and TRBJ1-5; D is undetermined. This CDR3 contains 15 residues. CDR1 is SEHNR, CDR2 FQNEAQ, per germline (reference sequence). V was clipped by 1 base and J by 4 bases, with 11 bases between them. CDR3 DNA sequence: TGTGCCAGCAGCTTAGGTACGGGTTCGAATCAGCCCCAGCATTTT. It is translated as CASSLGTGSNQPQHF.